This entry describes one TCR beta chain. Its specificity is unknown. This specimen comes from a study of cytomegalovirus exposure and HLA in healthy donors. Findings and limits, study-wide: TCR beta chain V- and J-gene trimming was linked, in a later analysis, to a missense variant in DCLRE1C. In most subjects, TCR beta sequences reportedly gave accurate predictions of HLA-A and HLA-B alleles.

The trim removed 0 bases at V and 6 bases at J, leaving 9 bases unmatched. Germline V gene data show CDR1 as SEHNR and CDR2 as FQNEAQ (reference sequence). This CDR3 has 16 residues. Use of 60 Vbeta and 13 Jbeta primers characterized the PCR. Assay used: immunoSEQ multiplex PCR; TCRdb lists only in-frame clones, some missing. The sample has around 37,000 clones, around 70% seen once. This clonotype was sampled from a man aged 25-45 years in good health and CMV-seronegative. This chain links TRBV7-9 with TRBJ2-7, with TRBD1 matching 9 bases. The sequenced sample was PBMCs. The CDR3 region is CASSLAKGDRVGEQYF. As DNA, the CDR3 is TGTGCCAGCAGCTTAGCGAAAGGGGACAGGGTAGGCGAGCAGTACTTC.